This TCR beta chain was recovered during a study of T cell responses to AZD1222 COVID-19 vaccine (dated by TCRdb to the early 2020s). General notes on the study: A total of about 230 trial participants underwent TCR sequencing, of whom approximately 210 received two doses of AZD1222 and about 25 received two doses of the MenACWY control vaccine. Trial participants were enrolled by age into subgroups of 18-55, 56-69 and 70-plus years, and around 150, 28 and 57 TCR-sequenced participants, respectively, were included in these subgroups. Beyond this particular receptor, the publication reports: Reportedly, almost half of the unique spike-specific TCRs recognized epitopes lying outside the regions that are mutated in the B.1.351 and B.1.1.7 variants. Because no day 14 peak-response samples were available, the repertoires could be characterized only after the peak T cell response. Conclusions about previously exposed vaccinees are limited, since just 6 or 7 AZD1222 recipients were seropositive for SARS-CoV-2 at baseline. Most participants were white British and females outnumbered males, and the authors suggested that clonal diversity may have been underestimated. After two AZD1222 doses, spike-specific TCR breadth and depth were significantly higher than at day 0 and than in MenACWY recipients. Vaccine-associated CD4 TCRs spanned the whole spike protein, with dominant responses in regions 160-218 and 743-854. The 56-69-year group was small, and its depth increase did not reach significance, likely because of low power.

The CDR3 covers 16 residues, taking in both the cysteine and the phenylalanine. Only the CDR3 portion is preserved as DNA: 48 bases, with reading frame beginning at the first base. The trim is 0 bases for V and 7 bases for J, with a gap of 16 bases between the germline ends. The germline V gene specifies SGHRS as CDR1 and YFSETQ as CDR2. As to this clone: Its antigen has not been determined. No quality values exist for individual bases; no much larger clone is one base distant.

This specimen's time point label, interpreted: about 28 days (+/-7) after the second vaccine dose. Taken with the paper, the label for treatment or condition translates to: meningococcal conjugate vaccine given as trial control. The vaccinee samples were drawn from two UK trials, COV001 and COV002, one of which was a single-blind randomized controlled phase 2/3 trial testing AZD1222 (ChAdOx1 nCoV-19) in healthy adults. For TCRbeta chain sequencing, PBMC samples from trial participants were taken at day 0 and at day 28 after the second dose. The CDR3 regions of human TCRbeta chains were analyzed by immunosequencing. As for the authors' bioinformatics: Repertoire TCRs were matched against a reference library of SARS-CoV-2-specific TCRs generated with the MIRA antigen-specificity platform. Breadth was defined as the fraction of unique TCRs that were SARS-CoV-2-associated. Depth was defined as the fraction of total T cells that were SARS-CoV-2-associated. Each spike-specific TCR was assigned to its reactive spike region and to a CD4 or CD8 class using the MIRA data. Log10-transformed breadth and depth values were compared by one-way ANOVA with Sidak's multiple comparisons tests. TCRdb took over this immuneACCESS table, retaining in-frame rearrangements with V and J assigned. Such tables are incomplete; in checked studies, under half of the missing clones stem from an unresolved V gene, and the remainder is unexplained. V and J calls and clone size are copied from that table; D and trimming were computed from the DNA. The sample yields 85,000 to 130,000 clones; more than 75% were counted once. The biggest ten clones account for around 3.3% of the sample.

The chain couples TRBV5-1 to TRBJ2-2; the best D guess is TRBD2, with 6 bases matching. The sequence derives from an adult who received the MenACWY meningococcal vaccine as a control. Sequences were derived from peripheral blood, sampled 28 days after the second dose of the MenACWY control vaccine. The nucleotides read TGCGCCAGCAGCTTGGCTTCGAATAGGGGAGGCGGGGAGCTGTTTTTT. It is translated as CASSLASNRGGGELFF.